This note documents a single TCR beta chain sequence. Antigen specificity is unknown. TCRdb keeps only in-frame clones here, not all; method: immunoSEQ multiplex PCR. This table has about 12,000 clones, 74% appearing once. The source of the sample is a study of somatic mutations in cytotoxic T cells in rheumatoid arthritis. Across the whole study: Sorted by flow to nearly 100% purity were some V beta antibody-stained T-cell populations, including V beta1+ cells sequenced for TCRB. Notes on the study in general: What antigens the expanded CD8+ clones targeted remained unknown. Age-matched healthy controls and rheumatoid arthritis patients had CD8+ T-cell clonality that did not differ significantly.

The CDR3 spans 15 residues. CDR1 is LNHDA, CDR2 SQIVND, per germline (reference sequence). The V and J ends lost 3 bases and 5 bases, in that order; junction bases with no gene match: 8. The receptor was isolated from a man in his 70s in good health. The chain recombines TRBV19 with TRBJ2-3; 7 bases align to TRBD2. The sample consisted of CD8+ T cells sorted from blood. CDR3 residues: CASSIGWGGGDTQYF. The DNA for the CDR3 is TGTGCCAGTAGTATTGGGTGGGGGGGTGGAGATACGCAGTATTTT. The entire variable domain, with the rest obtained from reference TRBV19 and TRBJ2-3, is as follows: DGGITQSPKYLFRKEGQNVTLSCEQNLNHDAMYWYRQDPGQGLRLIYYSQIVNDFQKGDIAEGYSVSREKKESFPLTVTSAQKNPTAFYLCASSIGWGGGDTQYFGPGTRLTVL.